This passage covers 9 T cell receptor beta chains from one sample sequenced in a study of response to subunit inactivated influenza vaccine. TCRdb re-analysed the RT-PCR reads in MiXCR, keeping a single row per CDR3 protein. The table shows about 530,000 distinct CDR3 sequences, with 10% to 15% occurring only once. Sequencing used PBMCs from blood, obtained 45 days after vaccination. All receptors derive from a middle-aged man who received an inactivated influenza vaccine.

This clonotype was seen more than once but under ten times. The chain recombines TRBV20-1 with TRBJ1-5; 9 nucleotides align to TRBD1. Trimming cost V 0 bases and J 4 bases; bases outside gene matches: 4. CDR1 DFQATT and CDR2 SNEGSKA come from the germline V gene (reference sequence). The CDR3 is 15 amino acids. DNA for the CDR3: TGCAGTGCTAGAGAGGGTGGACAGGGGAATCAGCCCCAGCATTTT. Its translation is CSAREGGQGNQPQHF.

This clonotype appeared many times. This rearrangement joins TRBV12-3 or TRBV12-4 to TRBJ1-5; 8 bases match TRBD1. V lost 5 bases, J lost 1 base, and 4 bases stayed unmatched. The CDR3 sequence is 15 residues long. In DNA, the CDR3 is TGTGCCAGCAGTGGGGACAGGTTGAGCAATCAGCCCCAGCATTTT. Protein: CASSGDRLSNQPQHF.

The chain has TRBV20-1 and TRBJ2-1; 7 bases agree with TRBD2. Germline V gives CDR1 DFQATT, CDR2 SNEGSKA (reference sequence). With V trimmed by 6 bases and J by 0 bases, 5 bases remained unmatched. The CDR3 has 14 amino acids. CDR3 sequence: CSASRGNSYNEQFF. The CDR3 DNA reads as TGCAGTGCGTCGCGGGGGAACTCCTACAATGAGCAGTTCTTC.

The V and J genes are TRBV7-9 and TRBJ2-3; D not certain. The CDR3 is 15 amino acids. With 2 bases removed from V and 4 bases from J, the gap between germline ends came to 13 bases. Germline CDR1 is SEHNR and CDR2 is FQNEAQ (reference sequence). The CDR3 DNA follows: TGTGCCAGCAGCTTAATAGAGAGTTCGGCAGATACGCAGTATTTT. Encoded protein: CASSLIESSADTQYF.

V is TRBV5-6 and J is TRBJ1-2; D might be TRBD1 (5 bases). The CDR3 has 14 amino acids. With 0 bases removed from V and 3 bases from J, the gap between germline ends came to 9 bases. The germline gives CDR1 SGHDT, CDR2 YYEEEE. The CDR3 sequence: CASSLEDKYYGYTF. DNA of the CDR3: TGTGCCAGCAGCTTGGAGGACAAATACTATGGCTACACCTTC.

The DNA for the CDR3 is TGTGCCAGCAGCTACGACAGGGGTAGTTCACCCCTCCACTTT. Protein sequence: CASSYDRGSSPLHF. The chain links TRBV7-2 to TRBJ1-6; TRBD1 matches at 8 bases. V was clipped by 4 bases and J by 9 bases; unmatched bases: 5. The CDR3 length is 14 residues. CDR1 SGHTA and CDR2 FQGNSA come from the germline V gene.

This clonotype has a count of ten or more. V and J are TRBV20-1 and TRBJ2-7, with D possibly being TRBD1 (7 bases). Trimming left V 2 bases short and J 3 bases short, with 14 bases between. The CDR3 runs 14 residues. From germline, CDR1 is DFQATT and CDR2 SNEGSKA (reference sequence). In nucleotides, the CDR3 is TGCAGTGCTAGACGCGGGACAGCCAACTACGAGCAGTACTTC. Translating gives CSARRGTANYEQYF.

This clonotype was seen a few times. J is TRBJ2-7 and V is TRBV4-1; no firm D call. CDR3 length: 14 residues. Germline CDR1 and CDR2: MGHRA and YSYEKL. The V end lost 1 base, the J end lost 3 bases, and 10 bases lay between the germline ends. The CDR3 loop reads CASSQVISNYEQYF. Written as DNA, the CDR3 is TGCGCCAGCAGCCAAGTCATCTCCAACTACGAGCAGTACTTC.

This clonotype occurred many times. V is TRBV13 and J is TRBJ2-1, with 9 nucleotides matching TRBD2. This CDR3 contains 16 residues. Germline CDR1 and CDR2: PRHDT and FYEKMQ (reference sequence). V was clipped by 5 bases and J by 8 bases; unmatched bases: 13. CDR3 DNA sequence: TGTGCCAGCAGCCAAGGGAGTCTAGCGGGACCCTATGAGCAGTTCTTC. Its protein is CASSQGSLAGPYEQFF. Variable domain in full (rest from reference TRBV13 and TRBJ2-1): AAGVIQSPRHLIKEKRETATLKCYPIPRHDTVYWYQQGPGQDPQFLISFYEKMQSDKGSIPDRFSAQQFSDYHSELNMSSLELGDSALYFCASSQGSLAGPYEQFFGPGTRLTVL.